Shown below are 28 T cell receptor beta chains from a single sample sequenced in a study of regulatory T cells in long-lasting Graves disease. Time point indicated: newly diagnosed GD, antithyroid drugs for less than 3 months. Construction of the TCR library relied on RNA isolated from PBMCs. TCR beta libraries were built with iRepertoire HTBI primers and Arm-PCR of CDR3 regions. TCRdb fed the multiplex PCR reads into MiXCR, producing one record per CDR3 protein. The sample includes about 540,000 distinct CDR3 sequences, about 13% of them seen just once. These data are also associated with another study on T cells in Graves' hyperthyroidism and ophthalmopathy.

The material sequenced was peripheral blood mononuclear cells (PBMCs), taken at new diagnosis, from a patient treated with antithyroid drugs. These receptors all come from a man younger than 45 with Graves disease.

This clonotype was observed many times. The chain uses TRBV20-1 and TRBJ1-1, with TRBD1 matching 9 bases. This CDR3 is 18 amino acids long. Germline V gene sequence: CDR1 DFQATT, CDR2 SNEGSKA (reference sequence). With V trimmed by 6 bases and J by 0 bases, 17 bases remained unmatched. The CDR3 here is CSARGYRGREGMNTEAFF. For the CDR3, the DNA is TGCAGTGCAAGGGGGTACAGGGGGCGCGAGGGGATGAACACTGAAGCTTTCTTT.

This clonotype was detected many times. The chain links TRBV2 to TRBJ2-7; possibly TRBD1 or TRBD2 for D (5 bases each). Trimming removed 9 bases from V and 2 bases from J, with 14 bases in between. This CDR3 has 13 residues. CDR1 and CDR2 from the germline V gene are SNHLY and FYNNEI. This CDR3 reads CASGTDFTYEQYF. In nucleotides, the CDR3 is TGTGCCAGTGGGACGGACTTCACCTACGAGCAGTACTTC.

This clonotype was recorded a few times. This chain's CDR3 is CASSLTGIHNEQFF. In DNA, the CDR3 is TGTGCCAGCTCTCTTACAGGGATCCACAATGAGCAGTTCTTC. The V gene is TRBV18, the J gene TRBJ2-1; D is perhaps TRBD1 (6 bases). This CDR3 is built from 14 residues. Germline loops: CDR1 KGHSH, CDR2 LQKENI. Trimming shortened V by 6 bases and J by 5 bases, and 14 bases separated the two germline ends.

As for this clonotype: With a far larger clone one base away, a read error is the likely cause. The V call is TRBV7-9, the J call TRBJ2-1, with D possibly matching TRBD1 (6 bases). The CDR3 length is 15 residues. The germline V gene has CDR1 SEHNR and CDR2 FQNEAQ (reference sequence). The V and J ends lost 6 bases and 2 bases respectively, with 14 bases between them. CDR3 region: CASRERGTPYNEQFF. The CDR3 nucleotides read TGTGCCAGCAGGGAAAGGGGGACCCCCTACAATGAGCAGTTCTTC.

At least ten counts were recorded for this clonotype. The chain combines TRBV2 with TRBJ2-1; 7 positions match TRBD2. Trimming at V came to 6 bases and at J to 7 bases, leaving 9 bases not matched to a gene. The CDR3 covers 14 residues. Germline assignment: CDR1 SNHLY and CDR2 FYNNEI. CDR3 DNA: TGTGCCAGCAGGTTTTCTAGCGGAGGGAATGAGCAGTTCTTC. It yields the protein CASRFSSGGNEQFF. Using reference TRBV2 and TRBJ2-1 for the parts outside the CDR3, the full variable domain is EPEVTQTPSHQVTQMGQEVILRCVPISNHLYFYWYRQILGQKVEFLVSFYNNEISEKSEIFDDQFSVERPDGSNFTLKIRSTKLEDSAMYFCASRFSSGGNEQFFGPGTRLTVL.

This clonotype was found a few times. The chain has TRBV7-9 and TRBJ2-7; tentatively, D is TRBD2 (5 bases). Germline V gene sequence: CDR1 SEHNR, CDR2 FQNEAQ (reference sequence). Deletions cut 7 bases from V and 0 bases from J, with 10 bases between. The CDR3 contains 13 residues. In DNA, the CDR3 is TGTGCCAGCATTGGAGCGGTCTCCTACGAGCAGTACTTC. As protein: CASIGAVSYEQYF. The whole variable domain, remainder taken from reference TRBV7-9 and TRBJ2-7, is DTGVSQNPRHKITKRGQNVTFRCDPISEHNRLYWYRQTLGQGPEFLTYFQNEAQLEKSRLLSDRFSAERPKGSFSTLEIQRTEQGDSAMYLCASIGAVSYEQYFGPGTRLTVT.

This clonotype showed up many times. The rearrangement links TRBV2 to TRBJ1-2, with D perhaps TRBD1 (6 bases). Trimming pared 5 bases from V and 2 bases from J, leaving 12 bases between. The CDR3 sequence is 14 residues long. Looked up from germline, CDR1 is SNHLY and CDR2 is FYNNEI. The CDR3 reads CASSSGAYNYGYTF. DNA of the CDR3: TGTGCCAGCAGTTCAGGGGCGTACAACTATGGCTACACCTTC.

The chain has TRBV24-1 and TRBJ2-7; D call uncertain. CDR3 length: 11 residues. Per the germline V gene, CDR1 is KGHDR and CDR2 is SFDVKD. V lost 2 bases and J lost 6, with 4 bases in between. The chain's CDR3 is CATSDSFEQYF. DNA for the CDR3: TGTGCCACCAGTGATTCATTCGAGCAGTACTTC.

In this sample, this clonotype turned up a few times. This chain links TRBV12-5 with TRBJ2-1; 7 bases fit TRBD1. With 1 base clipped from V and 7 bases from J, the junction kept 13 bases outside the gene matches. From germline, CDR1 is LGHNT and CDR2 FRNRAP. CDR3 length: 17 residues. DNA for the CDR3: TGTGCTAGTGGTTTGGGACTCTCCGACACCAGGGGGAATGAGCAGTTCTTC. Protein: CASGLGLSDTRGNEQFF.

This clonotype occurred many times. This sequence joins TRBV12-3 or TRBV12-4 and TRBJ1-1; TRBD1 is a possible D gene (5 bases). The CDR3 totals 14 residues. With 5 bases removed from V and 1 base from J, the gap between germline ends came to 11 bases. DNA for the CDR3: TGTGCCAGCAGTCCCTGGACACAGAACACTGAAGCTTTCTTT. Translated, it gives CASSPWTQNTEAFF.

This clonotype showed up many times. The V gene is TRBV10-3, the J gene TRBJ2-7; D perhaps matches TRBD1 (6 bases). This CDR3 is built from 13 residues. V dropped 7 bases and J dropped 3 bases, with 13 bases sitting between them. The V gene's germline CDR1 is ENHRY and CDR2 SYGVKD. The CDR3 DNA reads TGTGCCATCACCTCTGGGGGCAACTACGAGCAGTACTTC. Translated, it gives CAITSGGNYEQYF.

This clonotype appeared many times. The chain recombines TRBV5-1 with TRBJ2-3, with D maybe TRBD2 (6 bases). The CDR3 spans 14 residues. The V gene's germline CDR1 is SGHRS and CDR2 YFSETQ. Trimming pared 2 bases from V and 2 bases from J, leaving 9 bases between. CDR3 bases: TGCGCCAGCAGCTTCACGGGAGACACAGATACGCAGTATTTT. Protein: CASSFTGDTDTQYF.

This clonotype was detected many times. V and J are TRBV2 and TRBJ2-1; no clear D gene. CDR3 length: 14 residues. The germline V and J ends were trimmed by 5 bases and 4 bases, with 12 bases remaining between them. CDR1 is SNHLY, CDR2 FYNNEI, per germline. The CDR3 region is CASSLRPPYNEQFF. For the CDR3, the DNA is TGTGCCAGCAGTCTCAGACCCCCATACAATGAGCAGTTCTTC.

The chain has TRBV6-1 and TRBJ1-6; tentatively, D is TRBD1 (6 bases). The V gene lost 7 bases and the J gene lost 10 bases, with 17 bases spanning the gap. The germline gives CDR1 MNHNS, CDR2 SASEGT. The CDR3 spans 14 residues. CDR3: CASTRTDLMSPLHF. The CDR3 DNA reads TGTGCCAGCACTAGGACAGATTTGATGTCACCCCTCCACTTT.

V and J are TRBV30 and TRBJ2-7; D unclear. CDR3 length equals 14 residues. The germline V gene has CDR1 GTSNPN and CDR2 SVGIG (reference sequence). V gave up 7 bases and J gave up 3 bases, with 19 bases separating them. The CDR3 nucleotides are TGTGCCTCTAAGCCGGTGTTCAGCATCTACGAGCAGTACTTC. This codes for CASKPVFSIYEQYF. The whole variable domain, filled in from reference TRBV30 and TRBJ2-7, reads SQTIHQWPATLVQPVGSPLSLECTVEGTSNPNLYWYRQAAGRGLQLLFYSVGIGQISSEVPQNLSASRPQDRQFILSSKKLLLSDSGFYLCASKPVFSIYEQYFGPGTRLTVT.

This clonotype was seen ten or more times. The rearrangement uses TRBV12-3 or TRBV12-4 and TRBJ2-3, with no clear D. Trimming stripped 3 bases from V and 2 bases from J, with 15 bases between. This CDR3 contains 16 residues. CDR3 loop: CASSLFPSTVTDTQYF. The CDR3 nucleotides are TGTGCCAGCAGTTTGTTTCCTTCGACGGTCACAGATACGCAGTATTTT.

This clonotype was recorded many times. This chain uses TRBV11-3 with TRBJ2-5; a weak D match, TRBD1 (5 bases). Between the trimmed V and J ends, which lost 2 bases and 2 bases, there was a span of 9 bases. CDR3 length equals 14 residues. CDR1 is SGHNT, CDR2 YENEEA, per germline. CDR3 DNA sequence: TGTGCCAGCAGCTTAAAGGGGTTTCAAGAGACCCAGTACTTC. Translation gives CASSLKGFQETQYF.

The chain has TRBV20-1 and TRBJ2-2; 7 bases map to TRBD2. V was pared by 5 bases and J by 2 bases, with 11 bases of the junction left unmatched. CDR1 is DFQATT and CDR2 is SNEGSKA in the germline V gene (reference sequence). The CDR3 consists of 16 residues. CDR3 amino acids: CSAAPGLPKNTGELFF. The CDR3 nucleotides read TGCAGTGCTGCACCGGGACTACCAAAAAACACCGGGGAGCTGTTTTTT.

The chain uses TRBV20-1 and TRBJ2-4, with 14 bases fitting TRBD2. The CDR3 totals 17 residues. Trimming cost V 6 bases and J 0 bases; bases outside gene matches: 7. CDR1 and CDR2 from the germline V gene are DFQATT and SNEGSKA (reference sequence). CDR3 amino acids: CSADGLAGGLAKNIQYF. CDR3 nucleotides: TGCAGTGCCGACGGACTAGCGGGAGGTCTAGCCAAAAACATTCAGTACTTC.

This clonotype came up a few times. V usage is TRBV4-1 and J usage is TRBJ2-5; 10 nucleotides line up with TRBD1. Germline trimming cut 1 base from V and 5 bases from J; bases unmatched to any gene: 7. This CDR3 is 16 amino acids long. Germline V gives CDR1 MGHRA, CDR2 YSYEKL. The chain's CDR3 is CASSQAGTGVYETQYF. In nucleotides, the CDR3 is TGCGCCAGCAGCCAAGCCGGGACAGGGGTTTACGAGACCCAGTACTTC.

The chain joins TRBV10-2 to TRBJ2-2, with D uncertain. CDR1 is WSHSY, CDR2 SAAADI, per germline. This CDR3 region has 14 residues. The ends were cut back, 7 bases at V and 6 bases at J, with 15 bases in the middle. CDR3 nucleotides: TGCGCCAGCAAACCGGCCAGCCAACCCGGGGAGCTGTTTTTT. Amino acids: CASKPASQPGELFF.

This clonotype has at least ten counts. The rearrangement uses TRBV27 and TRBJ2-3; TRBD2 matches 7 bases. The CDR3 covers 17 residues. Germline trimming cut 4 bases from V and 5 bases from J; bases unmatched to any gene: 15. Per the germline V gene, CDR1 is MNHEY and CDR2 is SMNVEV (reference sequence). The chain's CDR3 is CASSWGGGRAIGDTQYF. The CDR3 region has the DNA TGTGCCAGCAGTTGGGGCGGCGGGAGAGCGATTGGAGATACGCAGTATTTT.

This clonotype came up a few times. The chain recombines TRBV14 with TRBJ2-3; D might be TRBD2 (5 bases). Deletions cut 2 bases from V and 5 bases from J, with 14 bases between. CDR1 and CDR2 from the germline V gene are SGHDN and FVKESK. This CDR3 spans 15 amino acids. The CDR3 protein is CASSQLFLAGDTQYF. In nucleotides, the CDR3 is TGTGCCAGCAGCCAATTATTCCTAGCAGGAGATACGCAGTATTTT.

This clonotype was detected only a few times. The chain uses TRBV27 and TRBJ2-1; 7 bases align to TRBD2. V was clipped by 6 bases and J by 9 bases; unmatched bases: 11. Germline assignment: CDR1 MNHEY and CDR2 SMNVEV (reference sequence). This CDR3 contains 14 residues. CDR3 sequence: CASSISGAGGEQFF. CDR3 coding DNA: TGTGCCAGCAGCATAAGCGGGGCTGGGGGTGAGCAGTTCTTC.

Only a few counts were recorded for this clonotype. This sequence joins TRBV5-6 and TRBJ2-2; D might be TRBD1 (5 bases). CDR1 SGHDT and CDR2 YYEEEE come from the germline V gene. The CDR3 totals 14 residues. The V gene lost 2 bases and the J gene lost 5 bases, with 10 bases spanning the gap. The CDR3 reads CASSLLDTTGELFF. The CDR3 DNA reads TGTGCCAGCAGCTTACTGGACACTACCGGGGAGCTGTTTTTT.

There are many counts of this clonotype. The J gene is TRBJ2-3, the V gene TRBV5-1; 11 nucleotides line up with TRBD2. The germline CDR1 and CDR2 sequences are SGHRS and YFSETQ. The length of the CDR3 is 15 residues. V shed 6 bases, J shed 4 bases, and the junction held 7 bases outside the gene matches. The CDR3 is CASNPLAGGSDTQYF. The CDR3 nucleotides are TGCGCCAGCAACCCCCTAGCGGGAGGCTCAGATACGCAGTATTTT.

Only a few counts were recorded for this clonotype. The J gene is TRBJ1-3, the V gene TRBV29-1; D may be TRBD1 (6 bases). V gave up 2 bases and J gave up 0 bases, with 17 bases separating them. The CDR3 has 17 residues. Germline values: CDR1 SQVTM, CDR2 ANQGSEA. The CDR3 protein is CSVELVPGANSGNTIYF. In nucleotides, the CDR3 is TGCAGCGTTGAATTGGTGCCGGGGGCAAACTCTGGAAACACCATATATTTT.

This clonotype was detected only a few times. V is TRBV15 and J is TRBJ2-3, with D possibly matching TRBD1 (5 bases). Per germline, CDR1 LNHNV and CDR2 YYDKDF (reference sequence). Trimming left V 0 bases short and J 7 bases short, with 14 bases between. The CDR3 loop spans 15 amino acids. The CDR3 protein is CATSRDLQVVNTQYF. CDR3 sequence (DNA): TGTGCCACCAGCAGAGACTTACAGGTGGTAAATACGCAGTATTTT.